One T cell receptor beta chain is described in this entry. Its target is not known. V lost 1 base and J lost 7; bases outside the gene matches: 7. The CDR3 spans 15 residues. Germline values: CDR1 SGHAT, CDR2 FQNNGV. The sample comes from a study of identical twins. General study points: Beta out-of-frame twin sharing showed a weaker excess. The more abundant beta clonotypes in cord blood had fewer insertions, and memory repertoires did not show this.

Unique molecular identifiers were present on the cDNA, which also gained a universal primer site by template switching. TCRdb independently ran MiXCR on the 5' RACE reads; one entry per CDR3 protein. The table records some 600,000 distinct CDR3 sequences, around 7.4% of them present only once. The sample was also linked to a second study, of yellow fever vaccine responses in identical twins.

Specimen: PBMCs. V usage is TRBV11-2 and J usage is TRBJ2-7, with 10 bases that match TRBD2. The receptor comes from a woman younger than 35 in good health. The CDR3 reads CASSLGLAGSGEQYV. In DNA form, the CDR3 reads TGTGCCAGCAGCTTAGGACTAGCGGGCTCGGGTGAGCAGTACGTC.